Following are 20 T cell receptor beta chains from one sample sequenced in a study of blood T cell repertoires in COVID-19. Using immunoSEQ multiplex PCR, the repertoire was profiled, and TCRdb retains in-frame clones only, with some absent. This sample has 200,000 to 250,000 clones; about 83% occur once, and the top ten carry around 5.9%. Material for sequencing was peripheral blood. The source of these receptors is a human donor in a cohort sampled during active COVID-19.

The rearrangement links TRBV5-1 to TRBJ2-5, with D possibly being TRBD1 (5 bases). CDR1 and CDR2 from the germline V gene are SGHRS and YFSETQ. V lost 4 bases and J lost 4, with 14 bases in between. CDR3 size: 14 residues. The CDR3 DNA reads TGCGCCAGCAGCCAACAGACAGTCTCAGAGACCCAGTACTTC. Translation: CASSQQTVSETQYF.

This clone was picked up a small number of times. V usage is TRBV9 and J usage is TRBJ2-1; 9 positions agree with TRBD2. The germline gives CDR1 SGDLS, CDR2 YYNGEE. The CDR3 contains 16 residues. V dropped 3 bases and J dropped 0; count of bases not matched to a gene: 4. The CDR3: CASSALSGSSYNEQFF. DNA for the CDR3: TGTGCCAGCAGCGCCCTTAGCGGGAGCTCCTACAATGAGCAGTTCTTC.

This clone was seen only once. J is TRBJ2-2 and V is TRBV2; weak D call: TRBD1 (5 bases). CDR3 size: 14 residues. The germline CDR1 and CDR2 sequences are SNHLY and FYNNEI. Trimming stripped 4 bases from V and 5 bases from J, with 11 bases between. The CDR3 nucleotides are TGTGCCAGCAGTGTTTTAGGGGTTACCGGGGAGCTGTTTTTT. Protein sequence: CASSVLGVTGELFF.

This sequence joins TRBV3-1 (or the pseudogene TRBV3-2) and TRBJ1-3; 8 bases agree with TRBD1. The V gene's germline CDR1 is LGHDT and CDR2 YNNKEL (reference sequence). The CDR3 runs to 15 residues. After removal of 3 bases from V and 0 bases from J, the junction contained 1 base not matched to a gene. Here the CDR3 reads CASSHTGGSGNTIYF. In DNA form, the CDR3 reads TGTGCCAGCAGCCATACAGGGGGCTCTGGAAACACCATATATTTT.

The chain combines TRBV11-2 with TRBJ2-3; 9 bases align to TRBD2. Germline assignment: CDR1 SGHAT and CDR2 FQNNGV. The trim removed 3 bases at V and 4 bases at J, leaving 11 bases unmatched. This CDR3 spans 17 amino acids. CDR3 sequence (DNA): TGTGCCAGCAGCTTTGACATTAGCGGGAGTGGGGCAGATACGCAGTATTTT. It translates to CASSFDISGSGADTQYF.

The genes are TRBV6-4 and TRBJ2-3; perhaps TRBD2 as D (6 bases). The V end lost 10 bases, the J end lost 2 bases, and 13 bases lay between the germline ends. Germline CDR1 and CDR2: MRHNA and SNTAGT. The CDR3 has 13 residues. CDR3 loop: CATKPGDTDTQYF. The CDR3 DNA is TGTGCCACCAAACCGGGGGACACAGATACGCAGTATTTT.

In its sample, this clone was seen a few times. This sequence joins TRBV10-1 and TRBJ1-1, with no clear D. Germline loops: CDR1 WNHNN, CDR2 SYGVQD (reference sequence). Trimming stripped 6 bases from V and 2 bases from J, with 16 bases between. CDR3 length: 15 amino acids. The chain's CDR3 is CASSENRTPNTEAFF. The CDR3 nucleotides are TGCGCCAGCAGCGAAAATCGAACTCCTAACACTGAAGCTTTCTTT.

This clone was picked up a small number of times. This rearrangement joins TRBV6-4 to TRBJ1-2; D gene ambiguous. V was cut by 0 bases and J by 4 bases, with 9 bases left in between. Germline assignment: CDR1 MRHNA and CDR2 SNTAGT. The CDR3 sequence is 14 residues long. CDR3 loop: CASSDSSQVYGYTF. In nucleotides, the CDR3 is TGTGCCAGCAGTGACTCGAGCCAGGTCTATGGCTACACCTTC.

The chain joins TRBV11-2 to TRBJ2-7; TRBD2 agrees at 8 bases. The CDR3 consists of 15 residues. Trimming took 5 bases from V and 5 from J; bases not matched to a gene: 11. Germline V gives CDR1 SGHAT, CDR2 FQNNGV. Written as DNA, the CDR3 is TGTGCCAGCAGCCCCGCCGCTAGCGGGTTCCACGAGCAGTACTTC. Residues: CASSPAASGFHEQYF.

The J gene is TRBJ1-1, the V gene TRBV18; no reliable D call. Trimming removed 6 bases from V and 1 base from J, with 9 bases in between. The CDR3 covers 13 residues. CDR1 is KGHSH, CDR2 LQKENI, per germline. The CDR3 coding sequence is TGTGCCAGCTCCTTGACACCGAACACTGAAGCTTTCTTT. As protein: CASSLTPNTEAFF.

This clone was counted only a few times. The chain is built from TRBV29-1 and TRBJ2-2, with 8 bases identical to TRBD1. The V gene's germline CDR1 is SQVTM and CDR2 ANQGSEA. J was trimmed by 3 bases and V by 7 bases; bases with no gene match: 4. This CDR3 comprises 13 residues. CDR3 sequence reads: CSGGQGYTGELFF. DNA for the CDR3: TGCAGCGGCGGACAGGGATACACCGGGGAGCTGTTTTTT.

The V and J genes are TRBV3-1 (or the pseudogene TRBV3-2) and TRBJ2-5, with TRBD1 matching 9 bases. Germline lookup yields CDR1 LGHDT and CDR2 YNNKEL (reference sequence). Germline trimming cut 0 bases from V and 3 bases from J; bases unmatched to any gene: 5. The length of the CDR3 is 16 residues. CDR3 residues: CASSQDGRTGEETQYF. The CDR3 coding sequence is TGTGCCAGCAGCCAAGACGGCAGGACAGGGGAAGAGACCCAGTACTTC.

The genes are TRBV15 and TRBJ2-5, with 13 bases aligning to TRBD2. From germline, CDR1 is LNHNV and CDR2 YYDKDF (reference sequence). Germline trimming cut 5 bases from V and 5 bases from J; bases unmatched to any gene: 8. CDR3 size: 16 residues. Here the CDR3 reads CATSPGLAGVGETQYF. CDR3 DNA: TGTGCCACCAGCCCCGGACTAGCGGGAGTAGGGGAGACCCAGTACTTC.

For the CDR3, the DNA is TGCAGCGGGAAAAGACAGGGGAATATTGTCTCAGATACGCAGTATTTT. It codes for CSGKRQGNIVSDTQYF. The chain combines TRBV29-1 with TRBJ2-3; 8 bases are shared with TRBD1. V dropped 7 bases and J dropped 4; count of bases not matched to a gene: 16. The CDR3 totals 16 residues. Germline V gene lookup returns CDR1 SQVTM and CDR2 ANQGSEA.

The chain joins TRBV5-5 to TRBJ1-5; 10 bases map to TRBD1. The CDR3 runs to 14 residues. CDR1 and CDR2 (germline): SGHKS, YYEKEE (reference sequence). The trim removed 2 bases at V and 7 bases at J, leaving 3 bases unmatched. CDR3 in DNA: TGTGCCAGCAGCTTTGACAGGGGGCTACAGCCCCAGCATTTT. As protein: CASSFDRGLQPQHF.

This clone was picked up a small number of times. The rearrangement links TRBV12-5 to TRBJ1-5, with 7 bases aligning to TRBD1. Germline V gene lookup returns CDR1 LGHNT and CDR2 FRNRAP. V shed 0 bases and J 1 base; nucleotides not matched to a gene: 9. The CDR3 totals 18 residues. The CDR3 sequence: CASGLVQKGAQSNQPQHF. In nucleotides, the CDR3 is TGTGCTAGTGGTTTGGTACAGAAGGGGGCCCAAAGCAATCAGCCCCAGCATTTT.

This clone has a single count. The V call is TRBV7-2, the J call TRBJ2-3, with 13 positions matching TRBD2. CDR3 length: 19 residues. Trimming removed 4 bases from V and 2 bases from J; junction bases left unmatched: 12. Germline assignment: CDR1 SGHTA and CDR2 FQGNSA. The CDR3 sequence is CASSSRDRGLAGPTDTQYF. Here the CDR3 DNA reads TGTGCCAGCAGCTCCCGGGACAGGGGACTAGCGGGACCCACAGATACGCAGTATTTT.

This chain links TRBV25-1 with TRBJ2-5; 11 bases fit TRBD2. J gave up 4 bases and V 6 bases, and 7 bases lay outside the gene matches. The CDR3 loop spans 15 amino acids. The germline V gene has CDR1 MGHDK and CDR2 SYGVNS. Written as DNA, the CDR3 is TGTGCCAGCAGGGCACTAGCGGGAGCAGTAGAGACCCAGTACTTC. Its protein is CASRALAGAVETQYF.

The gene calls are TRBV5-1 and TRBJ1-4; D is unclear. V was trimmed by 0 bases and J by 3 bases, leaving 9 bases between them. CDR3 length: 15 amino acids. CDR1 and CDR2 (germline): SGHRS, YFSETQ. The CDR3: CASSLGGSSNEKLFF. CDR3 nucleotides: TGCGCCAGCAGCTTGGGAGGGTCGTCTAATGAAAAACTGTTTTTT.

J is TRBJ2-1 and V is TRBV7-2, with 10 bases that match TRBD2. Germline V gives CDR1 SGHTA, CDR2 FQGNSA. J gave up 8 bases and V 5 bases, and 12 bases lay outside the gene matches. The CDR3 sequence is 16 residues long. The DNA for the CDR3 is TGTGCCAGCAGCACCTCTAGCGGGAGAGGATTCGATGAGCAGTTCTTC. Translating gives CASSTSSGRGFDEQFF.